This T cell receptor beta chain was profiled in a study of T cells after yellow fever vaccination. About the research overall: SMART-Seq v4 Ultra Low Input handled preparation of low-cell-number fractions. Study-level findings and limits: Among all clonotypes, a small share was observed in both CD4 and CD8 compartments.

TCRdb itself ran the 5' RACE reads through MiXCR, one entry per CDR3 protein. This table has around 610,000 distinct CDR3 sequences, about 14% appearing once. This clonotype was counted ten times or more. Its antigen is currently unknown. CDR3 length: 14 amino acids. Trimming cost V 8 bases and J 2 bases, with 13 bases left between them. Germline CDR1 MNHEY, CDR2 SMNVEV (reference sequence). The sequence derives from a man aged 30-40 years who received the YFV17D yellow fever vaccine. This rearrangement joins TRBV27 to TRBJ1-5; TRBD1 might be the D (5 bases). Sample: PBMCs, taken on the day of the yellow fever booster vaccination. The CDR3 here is CASGGFGGNQPQHF. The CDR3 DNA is TGTGCCAGCGGGGGGTTCGGGGGCAATCAGCCCCAGCATTTT.